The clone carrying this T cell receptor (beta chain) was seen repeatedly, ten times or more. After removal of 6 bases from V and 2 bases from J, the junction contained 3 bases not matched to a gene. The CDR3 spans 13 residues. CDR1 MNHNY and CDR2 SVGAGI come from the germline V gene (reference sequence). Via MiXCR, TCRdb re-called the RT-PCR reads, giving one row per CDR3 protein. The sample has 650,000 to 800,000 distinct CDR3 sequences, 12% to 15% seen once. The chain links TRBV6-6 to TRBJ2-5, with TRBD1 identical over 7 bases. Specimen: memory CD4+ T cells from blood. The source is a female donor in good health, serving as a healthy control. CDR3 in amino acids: CASRVDRQETQYF. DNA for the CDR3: TGTGCCAGCAGGGTGGACAGGCAAGAGACCCAGTACTTC.